This is a list of T cell receptor beta chains from one sample in a study of T cell responses to AZD1222 COVID-19 vaccine. TCRdb's table, derived via immunoSEQ multiplex PCR, lists solely in-frame clones and lacks some. The table lists roughly 190,000 clones, approximately 92% of them singletons, with approximately 1.4% in the top ten. The source was peripheral blood, collected on day 0 of AZD1222 vaccination. The receptors shown here come from an adult in good health. Both conserved end residues are part of each CDR3. D genes are given only for firm matches. The size entry is marked missing in some rows and otherwise reads once, few, many or a size class.

DNA: TGTGCCAGCAGCTTAGGAACGGGAGACTATGGCTACACCTTC
CDR3: CASSLGTGDYGYTF
J: TRBJ1-2
V: TRBV7-8
D: .
size: .

DNA: TGTGCCAGCAGTTACTCGCTGGGGCGAGGAGAGACCCAGTACTTC
CDR3: CASSYSLGRGETQYF
J: TRBJ2-5
V: TRBV6-5
D: .
size: .

DNA: TGTGCCAGCTCACCTAGAGGACAGGGGGGAAATCAGCCCCAGCATTTT
CDR3: CASSPRGQGGNQPQHF
J: TRBJ1-5
V: TRBV18
D: TRBD1
size: .

DNA: TGTGCCAGTAGGGACCCAGGGTCCGAGCAGTACTTC
CDR3: CASRDPGSEQYF
J: TRBJ2-7
V: TRBV19
D: .
size: .

DNA: TGTGCCATCAGTGGTCGCGAGGGGCGGACTGAAGCTTTCTTT
CDR3: CAISGREGRTEAFF
J: TRBJ1-1
V: TRBV10-3
D: .
size: .

DNA: TGTGCCAGCAGCTTGTCCCCCGGGAATCAGCCCCAGCATTTT
CDR3: CASSLSPGNQPQHF
J: TRBJ1-5
V: TRBV5-4
D: .
size: .

DNA: TGTGCCAGCAGTTTTTGGGGGGGGGCAACTAATGAAAAACTGTTTTTT
CDR3: CASSFWGGATNEKLFF
J: TRBJ1-4
V: TRBV28
D: .
size: .

DNA: TGTGCCAGCAGCTTTGGGGGGACCTCCTACGAGCAGTACTTC
CDR3: CASSFGGTSYEQYF
J: TRBJ2-7
V: TRBV7-9
D: .
size: .

DNA: TGTGCCAGCAGCGTAGAGGGACAGGGGAGCCTCCATGAAGCTTTCTTT
CDR3: CASSVEGQGSLHEAFF
J: TRBJ1-1
V: TRBV21-1
D: .
size: .

DNA: TGTGCCAGCAGTGAAGGATGGGGAGGGAGTGAAAAACTGTTTTTT
CDR3: CASSEGWGGSEKLFF
J: TRBJ1-4
V: TRBV6-1
D: .
size: .

DNA: TGTGCCAGCAGTGAAGGGGGATCTGGCTACACCTTC
CDR3: CASSEGGSGYTF
J: TRBJ1-2
V: TRBV6-4
D: .
size: few

DNA: TGTGCCAGCGGCAACCGAGGTGGGGTGGAGACCCAGTACTTC
CDR3: CASGNRGGVETQYF
J: TRBJ2-5
V: TRBV3-1/TRBV3-2
D: .
size: .

DNA: TGTGCCAGCAGCTTTATGGGCTCCGGGACTGGAAACACCATATATTTT
CDR3: CASSFMGSGTGNTIYF
J: TRBJ1-3
V: TRBV7-9
D: .
size: .

DNA: TGTGCCAGCAGCCGGGGGCAGGGCGAGCAGTACTTC
CDR3: CASSRGQGEQYF
J: TRBJ2-7
V: TRBV6-1
D: .
size: few

DNA: TGTGCCAGCAGCAATGTTGGGCCCCAGCATTTT
CDR3: CASSNVGPQHF
J: TRBJ1-5
V: TRBV21-1
D: .
size: .

DNA: TGTGCCAGCAGTTTTACGGTCTTCTATGGCTACACCTTC
CDR3: CASSFTVFYGYTF
J: TRBJ1-2
V: TRBV12-3/TRBV12-4
D: .
size: .

DNA: TGTGCCAGTAAGGTACTAGCGCGGGGTGGAGAGCAGTACTTC
CDR3: CASKVLARGGEQYF
J: TRBJ2-7
V: TRBV28
D: TRBD2
size: .

DNA: TGTGCCACCGTGGCTAGGCTCCCCTACGAGCAGTACTTC
CDR3: CATVARLPYEQYF
J: TRBJ2-7
V: TRBV28
D: .
size: .

DNA: TGTGCCAGCAGCCAAGATCTAACTAGCGGGGGCTACGAGCAGTACTTC
CDR3: CASSQDLTSGGYEQYF
J: TRBJ2-7
V: TRBV3-1/TRBV3-2
D: TRBD2
size: .

DNA: TGTGCCAGCAGTTACTCCGGCAGGGGGCTCGGACAGCCCCAGCATTTT
CDR3: CASSYSGRGLGQPQHF
J: TRBJ1-5
V: TRBV6-2/TRBV6-3
D: TRBD1
size: .

DNA: TGTGCCAGCACTCTCGGACAGGGGGTAAACATTCAGTACTTC
CDR3: CASTLGQGVNIQYF
J: TRBJ2-4
V: TRBV11-2
D: TRBD1
size: .

DNA: TGTGCCAGCAGCTTGGGATTTAGCTCCTATAATTCACCCCTCCACTTT
CDR3: CASSLGFSSYNSPLHF
J: TRBJ1-6
V: TRBV5-4
D: .
size: once